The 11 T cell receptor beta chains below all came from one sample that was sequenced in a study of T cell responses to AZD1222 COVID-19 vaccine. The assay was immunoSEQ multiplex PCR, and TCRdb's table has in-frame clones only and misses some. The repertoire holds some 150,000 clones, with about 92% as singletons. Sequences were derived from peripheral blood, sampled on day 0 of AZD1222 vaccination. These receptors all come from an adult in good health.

The CDR3 bases are TGTGCCAGCTCACCCCCGCAAGGCGAAAAACTGTTTTTT. It yields the protein CASSPPQGEKLFF. This chain joins TRBV18 and TRBJ1-4; D call uncertain. The CDR3 is made up of 13 amino acids. Germline CDR1 and CDR2: KGHSH and LQKENI. V lost 3 bases and J lost 8, with 10 bases in between. Based on the CDR3 plus reference TRBV18 and TRBJ1-4, the full variable domain is NAGVMQNPRHLVRRRGQEARLRCSPMKGHSHVYWYRQLPEEGLKFMVYLQKENIIDESGMPKERFSAEFPKEGPSILRIQQVVRGDSAAYFCASSPPQGEKLFFGSGTQLSVL.

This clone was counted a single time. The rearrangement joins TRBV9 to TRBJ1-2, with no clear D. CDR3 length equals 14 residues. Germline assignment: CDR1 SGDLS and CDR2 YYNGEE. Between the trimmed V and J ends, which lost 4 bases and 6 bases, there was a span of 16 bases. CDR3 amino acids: CASSTSGFGDGYTF. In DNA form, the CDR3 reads TGTGCCAGCAGCACCTCCGGGTTCGGGGATGGCTACACCTTC.

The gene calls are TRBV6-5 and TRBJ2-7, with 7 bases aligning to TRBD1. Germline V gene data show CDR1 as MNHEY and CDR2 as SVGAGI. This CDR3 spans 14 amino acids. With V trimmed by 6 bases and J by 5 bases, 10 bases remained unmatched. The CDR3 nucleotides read TGTGCCAGCAGCTCTGGACAGGTCTCGGACGAGCAGTACTTC. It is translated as CASSSGQVSDEQYF.

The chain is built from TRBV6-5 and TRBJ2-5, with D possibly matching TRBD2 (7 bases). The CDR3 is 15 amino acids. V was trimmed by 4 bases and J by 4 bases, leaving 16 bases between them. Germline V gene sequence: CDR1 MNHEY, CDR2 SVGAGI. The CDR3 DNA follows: TGTGCCAGCAGTTCCGGGGGGCGCGTAACAGAGACCCAGTACTTC. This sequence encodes CASSSGGRVTETQYF.

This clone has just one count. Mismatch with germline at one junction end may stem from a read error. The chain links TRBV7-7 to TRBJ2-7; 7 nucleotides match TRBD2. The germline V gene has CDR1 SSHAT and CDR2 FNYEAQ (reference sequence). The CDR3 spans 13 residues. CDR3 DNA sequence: TGTGCTAGCAGCCCCGCGTCGGGGGGCGAGCAGTACTTC. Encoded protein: CASSPASGGEQYF.

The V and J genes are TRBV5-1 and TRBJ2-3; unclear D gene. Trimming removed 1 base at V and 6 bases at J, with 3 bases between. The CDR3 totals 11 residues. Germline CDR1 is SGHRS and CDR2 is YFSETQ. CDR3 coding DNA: TGCGCCAGCAGCTTGTCGGATACGCAGTATTTT. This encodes CASSLSDTQYF.

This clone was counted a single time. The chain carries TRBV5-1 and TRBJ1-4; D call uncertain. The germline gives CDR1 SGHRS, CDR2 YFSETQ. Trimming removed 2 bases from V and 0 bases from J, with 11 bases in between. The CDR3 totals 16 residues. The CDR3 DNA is TGCGCCAGCAGCTTTCTCGGCCAGGCAACTAATGAAAAACTGTTTTTT. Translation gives CASSFLGQATNEKLFF.

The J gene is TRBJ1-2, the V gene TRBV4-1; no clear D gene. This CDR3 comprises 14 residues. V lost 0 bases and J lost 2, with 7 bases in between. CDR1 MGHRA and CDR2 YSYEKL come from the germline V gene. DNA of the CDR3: TGCGCCAGCAGCCAAGAAGGGCCAAACTATGGCTACACCTTC. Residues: CASSQEGPNYGYTF.

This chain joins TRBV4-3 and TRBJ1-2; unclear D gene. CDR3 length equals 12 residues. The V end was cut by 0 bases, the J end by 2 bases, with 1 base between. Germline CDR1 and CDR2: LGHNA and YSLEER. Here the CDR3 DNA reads TGCGCCAGCAGCCAAGAGAACTATGGCTACACCTTC. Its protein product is CASSQENYGYTF.

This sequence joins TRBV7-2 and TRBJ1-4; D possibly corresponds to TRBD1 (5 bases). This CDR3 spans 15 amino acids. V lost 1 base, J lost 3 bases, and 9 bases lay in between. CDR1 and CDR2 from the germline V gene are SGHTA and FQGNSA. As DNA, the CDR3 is TGTGCCAGCAGCTTAGGTCCCAGGGCTAATGAAAAACTGTTTTTT. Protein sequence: CASSLGPRANEKLFF. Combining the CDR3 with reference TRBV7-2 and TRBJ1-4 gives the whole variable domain GAGVSQSPSNKVTEKGKDVELRCDPISGHTALYWYRQSLGQGLEFLIYFQGNSAPDKSGLPSDRFSAERTGGSVSTLTIQRTQQEDSAVYLCASSLGPRANEKLFFGSGTQLSVL.

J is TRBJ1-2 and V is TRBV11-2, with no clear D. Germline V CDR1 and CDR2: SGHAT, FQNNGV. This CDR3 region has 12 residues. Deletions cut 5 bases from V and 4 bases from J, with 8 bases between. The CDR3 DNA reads TGTGCCAGCAGCGTCGGCCCCTATGGCTACACCTTC. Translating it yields CASSVGPYGYTF.